This TCR beta chain emerged from a study of T cells after yellow fever vaccination. Study results and caveats: A small proportion of clonotypes was detected in both the CD4 and CD8 compartments. Booster samples showed a return of most primary-vaccination clones (around 95% CD4, about 85% CD8).

TCRdb reprocessed the 5' RACE reads via MiXCR and lists one record per CDR3 protein. Among approximately 300,000 distinct CDR3 sequences listed, roughly 7% were seen once. This clonotype appeared a few times. Its antigen remains unidentified. The material was PBMCs, obtained about 41 days after the first yellow fever vaccination. The clonotype comes from a man between 18 and 29 years old who received the YFV17D yellow fever vaccine.

CDR3 protein: CASSAQGISNTGELFF. The CDR3 DNA reads as TGTGCCAGCAGCGCACAGGGTATATCGAACACCGGGGAGCTGTTTTTT. This chain links TRBV9 with TRBJ2-2, with D maybe TRBD1 (6 bases). The germline V gene has CDR1 SGDLS and CDR2 YYNGEE. The germline V and J ends were trimmed by 3 bases and 0 bases, with 12 bases remaining between them. The CDR3 length is 16 residues.